The 23 T cell receptor beta chains presented below share a single source sample, sequenced in a study of identical twins. MiXCR was run by TCRdb on the 5' RACE reads, yielding one entry per CDR3 protein. This table has roughly 690,000 distinct CDR3 sequences, roughly 6.2% appearing once. Sequencing used naive T cells sorted from blood. The receptors come from a man between 18 and 29 years old in good health.

This chain joins TRBV3-1 and TRBJ2-2, with TRBD2 as a possible D gene (6 bases). The germline gives CDR1 LGHDT, CDR2 YNNKEL (reference sequence). The ends were cut back, 4 bases at V and 5 bases at J, with 17 bases in the middle. The CDR3 extends over 16 amino acids. CDR3 nucleotide sequence: TGTGCCAGCAGCCGCGGCTTCAACCGGGGGACCGGGGAGCTGTTTTTT. This codes for CASSRGFNRGTGELFF.

This chain uses TRBV21-1 with TRBJ2-7. TRBV21-1 is labeled a pseudogene. The CDR3 covers 11 residues. For the CDR3, the DNA is TGTGCCAGCAGCAAAGTTGGCGAGCAGTACGTC. Translation: CASSKVGEQYV.

This clonotype was observed many times. The V call is TRBV20-1, the J call TRBJ2-3, with 10 nucleotides matching TRBD2. V trimming: 3 bases; J trimming: 3 bases; junction bases outside the gene matches: 12. Per the germline V gene, CDR1 is DFQATT and CDR2 is SNEGSKA (reference sequence). This CDR3 region has 17 residues. CDR3 coding DNA: TGCAGTGCTAGGGTTGCCGGGACTAGCGTTATAACAGATACGCAGTATTTT. Residues: CSARVAGTSVITDTQYF.

This clonotype was counted ten times or more. The V call is TRBV29-1, the J call TRBJ1-2; TRBD1 is a possible D gene (5 bases). The germline V and J ends were trimmed by 0 bases and 7 bases, with 12 bases remaining between them. CDR3 length: 13 residues. Germline CDR1 and CDR2: SQVTM and ANQGSEA. The CDR3 loop is CSVEDAGLFGYTF. The CDR3 DNA is TGCAGCGTTGAAGATGCAGGGCTATTTGGCTACACCTTC.

The rearrangement uses TRBV29-1 and TRBJ1-4, with D hard to call. V dropped 4 bases and J dropped 7 bases, with 13 bases sitting between them. The CDR3 extends over 13 amino acids. Germline CDR1 is SQVTM and CDR2 is ANQGSEA. CDR3 amino acids: CSVGSVVGEKLFF. Here the CDR3 DNA reads TGCAGCGTTGGTTCCGTGGTGGGTGAAAAACTGTTTTTT.

In its sample, this clonotype was seen a few times. The chain has TRBV3-1 and TRBJ2-3, with TRBD2 matching 15 bases. Germline lookup yields CDR1 LGHDT and CDR2 YNNKEL (reference sequence). Trimming cost V 5 bases and J 1 base; bases outside gene matches: 4. The CDR3 loop spans 17 amino acids. This chain's CDR3 is CASSEGLAGGGTDTQYF. DNA for the CDR3: TGTGCCAGCAGCGAGGGACTAGCGGGAGGTGGCACAGATACGCAGTATTTT.

This clonotype was found a few times. The rearrangement joins TRBV29-1 to TRBJ1-2; the match to TRBD1 covers 9 bases. The trim removed 7 bases at V and 8 bases at J, leaving 8 bases unmatched. From germline, CDR1 is SQVTM and CDR2 ANQGSEA. The CDR3 length is 12 residues. The CDR3 nucleotides are TGCAGCGCCTTACAGGGGGCGGGGGGCTACACCTTC. It specifies CSALQGAGGYTF.

This clonotype was found a few times. The chain carries TRBV20-1 and TRBJ2-4, with 8 bases matching TRBD1. CDR1 is DFQATT, CDR2 SNEGSKA, per germline (reference sequence). V shed 2 bases, J shed 6 bases, and the junction held 6 bases outside the gene matches. This CDR3 comprises 14 residues. Written as DNA, the CDR3 is TGCAGTGCTAGAACCGGACAGGGAGGAAACATTCAGTACTTC. Encoded protein: CSARTGQGGNIQYF.

This clonotype was detected a few times. V gene TRBV11-2 combines with J gene TRBJ2-7, with D tentatively TRBD2 (6 bases). Per the germline V gene, CDR1 is SGHAT and CDR2 is FQNNGV. This CDR3 region has 19 residues. V was shortened by 7 bases and J by 3 bases, with 31 bases between the two germline ends. CDR3 nucleotide sequence: TGTGCCAGCACCCCTAGGGCTCTTCACGTCGGACTATCTTACTACGAGCAGTACGTC. It specifies CASTPRALHVGLSYYEQYV.

This clonotype came up a few times. The chain employs TRBV7-9 and TRBJ2-7, with 10 bases lining up with TRBD2. Trimming cost V 5 bases and J 2 bases; bases outside gene matches: 3. This CDR3 is 14 amino acids long. CDR1 is SEHNR and CDR2 is FQNEAQ in the germline V gene (reference sequence). CDR3 amino acids: CASSIGTSAYEQYF. The CDR3 bases are TGTGCCAGCAGCATTGGGACTAGCGCCTACGAGCAGTACTTC.

Ten or more counts support this clonotype. The V and J genes are TRBV10-3 and TRBJ2-1; D ambiguous. Per germline, CDR1 ENHRY and CDR2 SYGVKD. This CDR3 has 12 residues. V lost 8 bases, J lost 2 bases, and 7 bases lay in between. The CDR3, as DNA: TGTGCCATCGGAAGCGCCTACAATGAGCAGTTCTTC. It yields the protein CAIGSAYNEQFF.

The V and J genes are TRBV18 and TRBJ1-3, with 8 bases aligning to TRBD1. The CDR3 has 16 amino acids. CDR1 is KGHSH, CDR2 LQKENI, per germline. The V segment lost 4 bases and the J segment 1 base; nucleotides outside the gene matches: 6. The CDR3 spells CASSRSGTGSGNTIYF. In nucleotides, the CDR3 is TGTGCCAGCTCACGCTCCGGGACAGGTTCTGGAAACACCATATATTTT.

This clonotype showed up just a few times. The chain carries TRBV6-5 and TRBJ2-2, with a possible D match to TRBD1 (8 bases). V lost 2 bases to trimming and J lost 5 bases, with 15 bases between them. Germline values: CDR1 MNHEY, CDR2 SVGAGI. This CDR3 region has 16 residues. The CDR3 DNA reads as TGTGCCAGCAGTTACCTACAGGGGGAGGGTACCGGGGAGCTGTTTTTT. Protein sequence: CASSYLQGEGTGELFF.

This clonotype appeared many times. This chain uses TRBV12-3 or TRBV12-4 with TRBJ2-3; D is unclear. V was clipped by 6 bases and J by 0 bases, with 13 bases between them. The CDR3 is made up of 15 amino acids. The CDR3 nucleotides read TGTGCCAGCAGGCGAACAAGCGCTAGCACAGATACGCAGTATTTT. It specifies CASRRTSASTDTQYF.

The chain is built from TRBV20-1 and TRBJ2-3; D possibly matches TRBD1 or TRBD2 (5 bases each). Between the trimmed V and J ends, which lost 6 bases and 4 bases, there was a span of 14 bases. This CDR3 is 13 amino acids long. The V gene's germline CDR1 is DFQATT and CDR2 SNEGSKA (reference sequence). DNA of the CDR3: TGCAGTGCCCCCGGGACCCCATCAGATACGCAGTATTTT. Protein sequence: CSAPGTPSDTQYF.

This clonotype was seen only a few times. This chain connects TRBV4-1 to TRBJ2-3, with 7 bases lining up with TRBD2. This CDR3 spans 18 amino acids. The V segment lost 3 bases and the J segment 0 bases; nucleotides outside the gene matches: 12. Germline V gives CDR1 MGHRA, CDR2 YSYEKL. This CDR3 reads CASSQERTGGTSTDTQYF. The CDR3, as DNA: TGCGCCAGCAGCCAGGAGCGAACGGGAGGAACTAGCACAGATACGCAGTATTTT.

The chain carries TRBV18 and TRBJ2-1; D remains unclear. This CDR3 comprises 12 residues. The ends were cut back, 3 bases at V and 10 bases at J, with 10 bases in the middle. Germline values: CDR1 KGHSH, CDR2 LQKENI. The DNA for the CDR3 is TGTGCCAGCTCACCCAACTCCTACGAGCAGTTCTTC. As protein: CASSPNSYEQFF.

This clonotype was observed many times. The gene calls are TRBV7-9 and TRBJ2-4, with D possibly TRBD1 on 5 matching bases. Trimming left V 5 bases short and J 6 bases short, with 11 bases between. The CDR3 spans 13 residues. In germline, CDR1 is SEHNR, CDR2 FQNEAQ (reference sequence). As DNA, the CDR3 is TGTGCCAGCAGCCCGGATGGGGCAAACATTCAGTACTTC. This gives the protein CASSPDGANIQYF.

In this sample, this clonotype turned up once. The CDR3 ends on some other residue instead of the conserved phenylalanine or tryptophan, so this is likely a read error. The chain joins TRBV20-1 to TRBJ2-3, with D unresolved. The CDR3 contains 12 residues. Germline V gene data show CDR1 as DFQATT and CDR2 as SNEGSKA (reference sequence). Between the trimmed V and J ends, which lost 1 base and 8 bases, there was a span of 10 bases. The CDR3, as DNA: TGCAGTGCTAGAGCTCCCGGGCTTACGCAGTATGTT. Its translation is CSARAPGLTQYV.

In this sample, this clonotype turned up a few times. Here the CDR3 reads CASGFSTDFVGPNTGELFF. For the CDR3, the DNA is TGTGCTAGTGGTTTCAGCACGGACTTCGTCGGCCCGAACACCGGGGAGCTGTTTTTT. This chain connects TRBV12-5 to TRBJ2-2; maybe TRBD2 (5 bases). The V end was cut by 3 bases, the J end by 0 bases, with 20 bases between. The CDR3 has 19 amino acids. CDR1 is LGHNT, CDR2 FRNRAP, per germline.

Only a few counts were recorded for this clonotype. J is TRBJ2-7 and V is TRBV27, with D maybe TRBD1 (5 bases). Trimming pared 2 bases from V and 2 bases from J, leaving 13 bases between. There are 15 residues in the CDR3. Germline V gene lookup returns CDR1 MNHEY and CDR2 SMNVEV (reference sequence). This CDR3 reads CASSLTQGFPYEQYF. For the CDR3, the DNA is TGTGCCAGCAGTTTAACGCAGGGTTTTCCCTACGAGCAGTACTTC.

The table lists this clonotype with many counts. The chain recombines TRBV5-1 with TRBJ1-5; no definite D call. Trimming removed 2 bases at V and 5 bases at J, with 11 bases between. Germline V gene data show CDR1 as SGHRS and CDR2 as YFSETQ. The CDR3 has 14 amino acids. In DNA, the CDR3 is TGCGCCAGCAGCTTCGGCGGGGAGTATCAGCCCCAGCATTTT. Protein product: CASSFGGEYQPQHF.

There are a few counts of this clonotype. The chain joins TRBV27 to TRBJ2-1, with 9 bases matching TRBD1. V lost 5 bases to trimming and J lost 6 bases; unmatched junction nucleotides: 14. Germline CDR1 reads MNHEY; CDR2 reads SMNVEV (reference sequence). This CDR3 comprises 17 residues. The CDR3: CASSTITGGEFGNEQFF. The CDR3 DNA reads as TGTGCCAGCAGTACAATTACAGGGGGCGAGTTTGGCAATGAGCAGTTCTTC.